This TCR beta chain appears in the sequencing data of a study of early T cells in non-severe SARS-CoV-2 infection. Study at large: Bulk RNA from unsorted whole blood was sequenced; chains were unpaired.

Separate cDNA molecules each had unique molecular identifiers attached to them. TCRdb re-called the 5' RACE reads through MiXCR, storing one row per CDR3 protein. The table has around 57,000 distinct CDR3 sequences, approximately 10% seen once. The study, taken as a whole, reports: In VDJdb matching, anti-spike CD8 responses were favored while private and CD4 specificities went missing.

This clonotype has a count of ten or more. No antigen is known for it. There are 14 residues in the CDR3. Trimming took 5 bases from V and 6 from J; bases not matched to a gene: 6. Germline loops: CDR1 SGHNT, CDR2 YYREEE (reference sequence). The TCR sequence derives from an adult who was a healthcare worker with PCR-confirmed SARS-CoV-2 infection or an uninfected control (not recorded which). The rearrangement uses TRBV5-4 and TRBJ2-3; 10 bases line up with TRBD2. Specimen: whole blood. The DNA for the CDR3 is TGTGCCAGCAGGAGCGGGGGGGCCTCGGATACGCAGTATTTT. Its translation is CASRSGGASDTQYF.